The 11 T cell receptor beta chains presented below share a single source sample, sequenced in a study of blood T cell repertoires in COVID-19. TCRdb's table, derived via immunoSEQ multiplex PCR, lists solely in-frame clones and lacks some. The sample comprises 60,000 to 75,000 clones, roughly 91% of which are singletons, and 7.3% rests with the top ten. Specimen: peripheral blood. These TCRs come from a man between 40 and 49 years old with COVID-19, enrolled during active disease.

The gene calls are TRBV6-6 and TRBJ1-2; D unclear. V lost 6 bases and J lost 3, with 17 bases in between. Looked up from germline, CDR1 is MNHNY and CDR2 is SVGAGI (reference sequence). The CDR3 spans 15 residues. The CDR3 sequence: CASRGGYTDDYGYTF. The CDR3 DNA sequence: TGTGCCAGCAGGGGTGGCTACACAGACGACTATGGCTACACCTTC.

In this sample, this clone turned up a few times. The gene calls are TRBV19 and TRBJ1-5; 8 bases agree with TRBD1. The V segment lost 3 bases and the J segment 7 bases; nucleotides outside the gene matches: 5. Germline CDR1 and CDR2: LNHDA and SQIVND (reference sequence). This CDR3 is built from 14 residues. CDR3 amino acids: CASSIGQGGQPQHF. The CDR3, as DNA: TGTGCCAGTAGTATCGGACAGGGAGGCCAGCCCCAGCATTTT.

The chain has TRBV4-1 and TRBJ2-6; no reliable D call. The germline V gene has CDR1 MGHRA and CDR2 YSYEKL. V lost 0 bases and J lost 1, with 10 bases in between. The CDR3 is made up of 17 amino acids. The CDR3 DNA reads TGCGCCAGCAGCCAAGATTTTTTGGAGTCTGGGGCCAACGTCCTGACTTTC. Translation gives CASSQDFLESGANVLTF.

This chain links TRBV5-4 with TRBJ2-7; tentatively, D is TRBD2 (7 bases). CDR1 and CDR2 (germline): SGHNT, YYREEE (reference sequence). This CDR3 spans 15 amino acids. V lost 4 bases, J lost 2 bases, and 16 bases lay in between. CDR3 sequence: CASSNGAGQTYEQYF. Here the CDR3 DNA reads TGTGCCAGCAGCAACGGAGCGGGACAAACCTACGAGCAGTACTTC.

Turning to this clone: Other nucleotide sequences from this sample produce the same CDR3. The V call is TRBV3-1 (or the pseudogene TRBV3-2), the J call TRBJ1-5; the match to TRBD1 covers 7 bases. Germline assignment: CDR1 LGHDT and CDR2 YNNKEL (reference sequence). Trimming took 4 bases from V and 0 from J; bases not matched to a gene: 3. The CDR3 totals 15 residues. This CDR3 reads CASSRGTDSNQPQHF. The CDR3 DNA reads TGTGCCAGCAGCCGAGGGACAGATAGCAATCAGCCCCAGCATTTT.

Only one count was recorded for this clone. The CDR3 spells CASNPGHLQETQYF. The CDR3 nucleotides read TGTGCCAGTAACCCGGGACACCTTCAAGAGACCCAGTACTTC. The chain couples TRBV3-1 (or the pseudogene TRBV3-2) to TRBJ2-5; D possibly corresponds to TRBD1 (6 bases). V was shortened by 9 bases and J by 2 bases, with 16 bases between the two germline ends. This CDR3 has 14 residues. Germline V gene sequence: CDR1 LGHDT, CDR2 YNNKEL (reference sequence).

The chain couples TRBV30 to TRBJ1-3; 7 bases are a match to TRBD1. In germline, CDR1 is GTSNPN, CDR2 SVGIG (reference sequence). This CDR3 is 16 amino acids long. J lost 0 bases, V lost 1 base, and 6 bases had no gene match. The CDR3: CAWSGGTVLSGNTIYF. The CDR3 DNA reads TGTGCCTGGAGTGGGGGGACAGTCCTCTCTGGAAACACCATATATTTT.

The V gene is TRBV5-1, the J gene TRBJ1-2; D unresolved. V lost 7 bases to trimming and J lost 0 bases, with 19 bases between them. CDR1 and CDR2 (germline): SGHRS, YFSETQ. The CDR3 runs to 16 residues. The CDR3 bases are TGCGCCAGCGGTCCCTGGGAGGGATCTTCTAACTATGGCTACACCTTC. Protein product: CASGPWEGSSNYGYTF.

This chain connects TRBV12-3 or TRBV12-4 to TRBJ1-5, with no clear D. Between the trimmed V and J ends, which lost 6 bases and 7 bases, there was a span of 10 bases. This CDR3 is built from 12 residues. The CDR3 sequence: CASRRDDQPQHF. The CDR3 region has the DNA TGTGCCAGCAGGAGGGATGACCAGCCCCAGCATTTT.

This clone was counted only a few times. CDR3 sequence: CAWSLGGYGYTF. For the CDR3, the DNA is TGTGCCTGGAGTTTGGGGGGCTATGGCTACACCTTC. The V and J genes are TRBV30 and TRBJ1-2, with D perhaps TRBD1 (5 bases). The V gene lost 2 bases and the J gene lost 4 bases, with 8 bases spanning the gap. This CDR3 region has 12 residues. Germline V gives CDR1 GTSNPN, CDR2 SVGIG (reference sequence).

This chain uses TRBV2 with TRBJ2-7; the D gene is possibly TRBD1 (6 bases). Trimming pared 9 bases from V and 2 bases from J, leaving 17 bases between. Germline CDR1 and CDR2: SNHLY and FYNNEI. This CDR3 has 14 residues. This CDR3 is CASLPGQGTYEQYF. The CDR3 nucleotides read TGTGCCAGTCTGCCGGGACAAGGGACCTACGAGCAGTACTTC. The variable domain in full, with the rest retrieved from reference TRBV2 and TRBJ2-7, is EPEVTQTPSHQVTQMGQEVILRCVPISNHLYFYWYRQILGQKVEFLVSFYNNEISEKSEIFDDQFSVERPDGSNFTLKIRSTKLEDSAMYFCASLPGQGTYEQYFGPGTRLTVT.